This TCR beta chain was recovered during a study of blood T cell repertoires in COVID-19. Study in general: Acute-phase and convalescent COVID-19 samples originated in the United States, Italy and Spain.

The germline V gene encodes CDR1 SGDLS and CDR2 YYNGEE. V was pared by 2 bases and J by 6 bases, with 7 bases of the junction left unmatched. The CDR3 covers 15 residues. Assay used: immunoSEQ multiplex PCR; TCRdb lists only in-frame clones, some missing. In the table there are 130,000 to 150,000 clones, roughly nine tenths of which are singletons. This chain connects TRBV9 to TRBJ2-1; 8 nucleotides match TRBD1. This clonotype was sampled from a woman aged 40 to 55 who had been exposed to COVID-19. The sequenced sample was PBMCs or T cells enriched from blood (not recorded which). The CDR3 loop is CASSVSGGAANEQFF. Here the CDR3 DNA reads TGTGCCAGCAGCGTGTCAGGGGGCGCAGCCAATGAGCAGTTCTTC.